One sample yielded the 20 T cell receptor beta chains listed below, sequenced in a study of blood T cell repertoires in COVID-19. Using immunoSEQ multiplex PCR, the repertoire was profiled, and TCRdb retains in-frame clones only, with some absent. The repertoire consists of roughly 100,000 clones, with 85% to 90% occurring once and the leading ten covering 4.8%. Specimen: peripheral blood. The source is a woman older than 75 with active COVID-19.

The V gene is TRBV9, the J gene TRBJ2-2; D might be TRBD1 (6 bases). V lost 5 bases, J lost 3 bases, and 17 bases lay in between. The CDR3 consists of 16 residues. Germline V CDR1 and CDR2: SGDLS, YYNGEE. The CDR3 protein is CASSPRGGFDTGELFF. The CDR3 bases are TGTGCCAGCAGTCCACGAGGGGGTTTCGACACCGGGGAGCTGTTTTTT.

The chain couples TRBV27 to TRBJ2-1, with 7 bases aligning to TRBD2. Trimming cost V 7 bases and J 7 bases; bases outside gene matches: 7. Germline-derived CDR1 and CDR2 are MNHEY and SMNVEV (reference sequence). This CDR3 comprises 13 residues. For the CDR3, the DNA is TGTGCCAGCAAGGGAGGGTTTTGGAATGAGCAGTTCTTC. This sequence encodes CASKGGFWNEQFF.

The CDR3 DNA is TGTGCCAGCAGCCAGGACAGACAATACGAGCAGTACTTC. Translated, it gives CASSQDRQYEQYF. The V and J genes are TRBV3-1 (or the pseudogene TRBV3-2) and TRBJ2-7; weak D call: TRBD1 (6 bases). This CDR3 spans 13 amino acids. V was shortened by 3 bases and J by 4 bases, with 10 bases between the two germline ends. Germline V gene lookup returns CDR1 LGHDT and CDR2 YNNKEL (reference sequence).

The chain is built from TRBV24-1 and TRBJ2-7; D not resolved. This CDR3 region has 17 residues. Germline V gene sequence: CDR1 KGHDR, CDR2 SFDVKD. Trimming left V 9 bases short and J 3 bases short, with 26 bases between. CDR3 sequence: CATLSTPIVLPLYEQYF. DNA of the CDR3: TGTGCCACCTTAAGTACTCCAATCGTGTTACCGCTCTACGAGCAGTACTTC.

V gene TRBV12-3 or TRBV12-4 combines with J gene TRBJ2-2; D call uncertain. Trimming left V 7 bases short and J 7 bases short, with 13 bases between. This CDR3 is built from 13 residues. CDR3 protein: CASMEFGDGELFF. DNA of the CDR3: TGTGCCAGCATGGAGTTTGGCGACGGGGAGCTGTTTTTT.

The chain employs TRBV4-1 and TRBJ2-5; 7 bases align to TRBD2. The germline CDR1 and CDR2 sequences are MGHRA and YSYEKL. CDR3 size: 17 residues. V dropped 4 bases and J dropped 5; count of bases not matched to a gene: 16. CDR3 bases: TGCGCCAGCAGCCTATCAGGTCGTGGGGAGGGCGGGGAGACCCAGTACTTC. Protein: CASSLSGRGEGGETQYF.

This clone was seen a single time. The chain uses TRBV7-9 and TRBJ2-7; possible D gene TRBD1, 6 bases. This CDR3 has 16 residues. Germline V gene sequence: CDR1 SEHNR, CDR2 FQNEAQ (reference sequence). Trimming stripped 5 bases from V and 7 bases from J, with 24 bases between. The CDR3 loop is CASSHYLTGSYVEQYF. CDR3 in DNA: TGTGCCAGCAGCCATTACCTGACAGGTTCCTACGTAGAGCAGTACTTC.

The chain carries TRBV7-3 and TRBJ2-6; weak D call: TRBD1 (6 bases). Germline assignment: CDR1 SGHTA and CDR2 FQGTGA. V gave up 5 bases and J gave up 1 base, with 6 bases separating them. This CDR3 contains 14 residues. The CDR3: CASSTGSGANVLTF. The CDR3 nucleotides read TGTGCCAGCAGCACAGGGTCTGGGGCCAACGTCCTGACTTTC.

This clone showed up just a few times. V is TRBV18 and J is TRBJ1-6; 9 bases fit TRBD1. J lost 10 bases, V lost 4 bases, and 14 bases had no gene match. There are 17 residues in the CDR3. In germline, CDR1 is KGHSH, CDR2 LQKENI. CDR3 residues: CASSRDNRGLLGSPLHF. In DNA, the CDR3 is TGTGCCAGCTCACGGGATAACAGGGGGCTCCTTGGATCACCCCTCCACTTT. Variable domain in full (rest from reference TRBV18 and TRBJ1-6): NAGVMQNPRHLVRRRGQEARLRCSPMKGHSHVYWYRQLPEEGLKFMVYLQKENIIDESGMPKERFSAEFPKEGPSILRIQQVVRGDSAAYFCASSRDNRGLLGSPLHFGNGTRLTVT.

The chain carries TRBV7-2 and TRBJ1-2; TRBD1 matches at 8 bases. Germline loops: CDR1 SGHTA, CDR2 FQGNSA. With V trimmed by 5 bases and J by 4 bases, 9 bases remained unmatched. The CDR3 loop spans 15 amino acids. The CDR3 here is CASSLQTGGSYGYTF. The CDR3 DNA sequence: TGTGCCAGCAGCCTACAAACAGGGGGGAGCTATGGCTACACCTTC.

This clone came up once. This chain connects TRBV4-1 to TRBJ2-7; D is uncertain. Germline values: CDR1 MGHRA, CDR2 YSYEKL. The CDR3 is 15 residues long. The V gene lost 0 bases and the J gene lost 1 base, with 10 bases spanning the gap. The CDR3 loop is CASSQETELSYEQYF. The DNA for the CDR3 is TGCGCCAGCAGCCAAGAAACCGAGCTTTCCTACGAGCAGTACTTC.

A remark on this clone: Other DNA sequences in the sample encode the same CDR3. The chain has TRBV28 and TRBJ1-2; D is uncertain. Between the trimmed V and J ends, which lost 2 bases and 4 bases, there was a span of 5 bases. This CDR3 is built from 12 residues. Germline-derived CDR1 and CDR2 are MDHEN and SYDVKM. The CDR3 nucleotides read TGTGCCAGCAGTTTACGGTCCTATGGCTACACCTTC. Protein product: CASSLRSYGYTF.

This clone was counted a single time. This chain connects TRBV11-2 to TRBJ1-2; 7 bases align to TRBD1. The CDR3 sequence is 14 residues long. After removal of 3 bases from V and 5 bases from J, the junction contained 6 bases not matched to a gene. Per germline, CDR1 SGHAT and CDR2 FQNNGV. In nucleotides, the CDR3 is TGTGCCAGCAGCTTGTCTACGGGACAGTATGGCTACACCTTC. It translates to CASSLSTGQYGYTF. Using reference TRBV11-2 and TRBJ1-2 for the parts outside the CDR3, the full variable domain is EAGVAQSPRYKIIEKRQSVAFWCNPISGHATLYWYQQILGQGPKLLIQFQNNGVVDDSQLPKDRFSAERLKGVDSTLKIQPAKLEDSAVYLCASSLSTGQYGYTFGSGTRLTVV.

The chain couples TRBV18 to TRBJ1-1; 7 bases match TRBD1. Losses at the gene ends were 1 base for V and 1 base for J; bases not matched to a gene: 6. CDR1 KGHSH and CDR2 LQKENI come from the germline V gene. The CDR3 sequence is 16 residues long. The CDR3, as DNA: TGTGCCAGCTCACCACAGGGGGCTTTGGCGAACACTGAAGCTTTCTTT. It translates to CASSPQGALANTEAFF.

The chain combines TRBV12-1 with TRBJ1-3; TRBD1 was called by the table and not checked on the DNA. TRBV12-1 is given as a pseudogene. This CDR3 has 14 amino acids. The DNA of the CDR3 is TGTGCCAGCAGCTACGGACAAGCTGGAAACACCATATATTTT. Translated: CASSYGQAGNTIYF.

The chain joins TRBV5-6 to TRBJ2-3; 10 positions agree with TRBD2. The CDR3 spans 17 residues. Germline V gene sequence: CDR1 SGHDT, CDR2 YYEEEE. V was pared by 3 bases and J by 0 bases, with 7 bases of the junction left unmatched. DNA of the CDR3: TGTGCCAGCAGCTCACAGACTAGCGGGCCCAGCACAGATACGCAGTATTTT. The encoded protein is CASSSQTSGPSTDTQYF.

The CDR3 region has the DNA TGCGCCAGCAATCTCGGGCCGGGGGACACTGAAGCTTTCTTT. Its translation: CASNLGPGDTEAFF. The chain links TRBV5-1 to TRBJ1-1, with D maybe TRBD1 (5 bases). This CDR3 is 14 amino acids long. V lost 6 bases, J lost 3 bases, and 15 bases lay in between. Germline CDR1 reads SGHRS; CDR2 reads YFSETQ.

The chain carries TRBV5-1 and TRBJ2-1; TRBD1 agrees at 7 bases. Germline loops: CDR1 SGHRS, CDR2 YFSETQ. This CDR3 region has 14 residues. The V gene end was trimmed by 4 bases and the J gene end by 2 bases; junction bases not matched to a gene: 3. The CDR3 DNA follows: TGCGCCAGCAGCACCGGGACAGCCTACAATGAGCAGTTCTTC. This encodes CASSTGTAYNEQFF. The full variable domain, its missing parts supplied by reference TRBV5-1 and TRBJ2-1, is KAGVTQTPRYLIKTRGQQVTLSCSPISGHRSVSWYQQTPGQGLQFLFEYFSETQRNKGNFPGRFSGRQFSNSRSEMNVSTLELGDSALYLCASSTGTAYNEQFFGPGTRLTVL.

This clone was recorded once. The chain joins TRBV6-5 to TRBJ1-2; D perhaps matches TRBD1 (6 bases). CDR1 is MNHEY, CDR2 SVGAGI, per germline. The CDR3 spans 13 residues. V was trimmed by 4 bases and J by 2 bases, leaving 8 bases between them. The CDR3 protein is CASSSTGNYGYTF. CDR3 nucleotides: TGTGCCAGCAGTTCAACAGGGAACTATGGCTACACCTTC.

The DNA of the CDR3 is TGTGCCAGCAGTGCATCGACAGCTTTGAACACTGAAGCTTTCTTT. Residues: CASSASTALNTEAFF. The chain carries TRBV2 and TRBJ1-1; the D gene is possibly TRBD1 (5 bases). The CDR3 has 15 amino acids. Trimming removed 4 bases from V and 0 bases from J, with 12 bases in between. Germline V gene data show CDR1 as SNHLY and CDR2 as FYNNEI.